Listed here are 21 T cell receptor beta chains from one sample, sequenced in a study of blood T cell repertoires in COVID-19. This table comes from immunoSEQ multiplex PCR, and its TCRdb copy is limited to in-frame clones, with some not included. The profile shows roughly 350,000 clones, almost 90% of them singletons. Sequences were obtained from peripheral blood. These receptors were collected from a woman in her sixties or seventies with COVID-19, enrolled during active disease.

The CDR3 region has the DNA TGTGCCAGCAGCTTACTGGCGGTGGATGAGCAGTTCTTC. This encodes CASSLLAVDEQFF. The V gene is TRBV7-2, the J gene TRBJ2-1; no reliable D call. The CDR3 spans 13 residues. Germline V gene sequence: CDR1 SGHTA, CDR2 FQGNSA. V was clipped by 2 bases and J by 8 bases, with 10 bases between them.

This chain connects TRBV6-5 to TRBJ1-1, with 8 bases that match TRBD1. The CDR3 sequence is 14 residues long. Germline V gene sequence: CDR1 MNHEY, CDR2 SVGAGI. V shed 4 bases, J shed 1 base, and the junction held 2 bases outside the gene matches. The CDR3 bases are TGTGCCAGCAGTTTCGGACAGGGGAACACTGAAGCTTTCTTT. Translation: CASSFGQGNTEAFF.

The CDR3, as DNA: TGTGCCAGCAGCTTAAGCTCGTCATTTTACGAGCAGTACTTC. Amino acid sequence: CASSLSSSFYEQYF. The chain recombines TRBV7-2 with TRBJ2-7; D remains unclear. CDR1 and CDR2 from the germline V gene are SGHTA and FQGNSA. The CDR3 contains 14 residues. Deletions cut 2 bases from V and 4 bases from J, with 12 bases between.

The V call is TRBV7-2, the J call TRBJ1-3; D is unresolved. Germline V gene lookup returns CDR1 SGHTA and CDR2 FQGNSA. The length of the CDR3 is 12 residues. V was cut by 3 bases and J by 11 bases, with 11 bases left in between. CDR3 nucleotide sequence: TGTGCCAGCAGCTTCAGAGGTACCGCCATATATTTT. Protein product: CASSFRGTAIYF.

The chain recombines TRBV24-1 with TRBJ2-2; D may be TRBD1 (6 bases). Looked up from germline, CDR1 is KGHDR and CDR2 is SFDVKD. The CDR3 has 14 residues. With 9 bases removed from V and 5 bases from J, the gap between germline ends came to 15 bases. CDR3: CATGPQGSTGELFF. The DNA for the CDR3 is TGTGCCACCGGCCCGCAGGGGTCGACCGGGGAGCTGTTTTTT.

The genes are TRBV7-2 and TRBJ2-5; 10 bases line up with TRBD2. The CDR3 length is 19 residues. The V and J ends lost 0 bases and 4 bases, in that order; junction bases with no gene match: 14. Germline CDR1 is SGHTA and CDR2 is FQGNSA. The CDR3 protein is CASSLAKEGGASGGETQYF. DNA of the CDR3: TGTGCCAGCAGCTTAGCGAAGGAAGGTGGGGCTAGCGGGGGAGAGACCCAGTACTTC. Supplemented by reference TRBV7-2 and TRBJ2-5, the full variable domain reads GAGVSQSPSNKVTEKGKDVELRCDPISGHTALYWYRQSLGQGLEFLIYFQGNSAPDKSGLPSDRFSAERTGGSVSTLTIQRTQQEDSAVYLCASSLAKEGGASGGETQYFGPGTRLLVL.

The V gene is TRBV9, the J gene TRBJ1-1; TRBD1 matches at 7 bases. This CDR3 has 16 residues. Trimming cost V 4 bases and J 1 base; bases outside gene matches: 10. Germline loops: CDR1 SGDLS, CDR2 YYNGEE. The CDR3 DNA follows: TGTGCCAGCAGCCCCATGACAGGGCGAACGAACACTGAAGCTTTCTTT. Its translation: CASSPMTGRTNTEAFF.

The rearrangement uses TRBV5-8 and TRBJ2-2, with D perhaps matching TRBD2 (5 bases). The CDR3 sequence is 14 residues long. Germline CDR1 and CDR2: SGHTS and YDEGEE. V lost 5 bases, J lost 4 bases, and 12 bases lay in between. For the CDR3, the DNA is TGTGCCAGCAGGAACCCGGGATCCACCGGGGAGCTGTTTTTT. Translation gives CASRNPGSTGELFF. Full variable domain (missing parts from reference TRBV5-8 and TRBJ2-2): EAGVTQSPTHLIKTRGQQATLRCSPISGHTSVYWYQQALGLGLQFLLWYDEGEERNRGNFPPRFSGRQFPNYSSELNVNALELEDSALYLCASRNPGSTGELFFGEGSRLTVL.

V gene TRBV19 combines with J gene TRBJ1-3; D is unresolved. In germline, CDR1 is LNHDA, CDR2 SQIVND (reference sequence). The CDR3 covers 13 residues. The V and J ends lost 6 bases and 2 bases respectively, with 8 bases between them. CDR3 loop: CASRSSPGNTIYF. The CDR3 DNA sequence: TGTGCCAGTAGGAGCTCCCCTGGAAACACCATATATTTT.

V is TRBV19 and J is TRBJ2-7; 9 bases are shared with TRBD1. Germline V CDR1 and CDR2: LNHDA, SQIVND (reference sequence). The ends lost 5 bases at V and 5 bases at J; junction bases unmatched: 7. The CDR3 extends over 14 amino acids. The CDR3, as DNA: TGTGCCAGTAGTCCTAGGACAGGGGTCGACGAGCAGTACTTC. Its translation is CASSPRTGVDEQYF.

V and J are TRBV7-2 and TRBJ2-7; 11 bases fit TRBD1. The CDR3 has 15 residues. J gave up 1 base and V 5 bases, and 4 bases lay outside the gene matches. Per germline, CDR1 SGHTA and CDR2 FQGNSA. CDR3 in DNA: TGTGCCAGCAGCCAGGACAGGGGGCGGTCCTACGAGCAGTACTTC. Protein: CASSQDRGRSYEQYF.

CDR3 sequence reads: CASSPPRDRGPGANVLTF. The DNA for the CDR3 is TGTGCCAGCAGCCCGCCAAGGGACAGGGGGCCTGGGGCCAACGTCCTGACTTTC. The chain couples TRBV5-8 to TRBJ2-6; 12 nucleotides align to TRBD1. The CDR3 sequence is 18 residues long. Per germline, CDR1 SGHTS and CDR2 YDEGEE. The V and J ends lost 4 bases and 2 bases, in that order; junction bases with no gene match: 7.

This sequence joins TRBV5-1 and TRBJ2-5, with a tentative D call TRBD1 (5 bases). The CDR3 length is 15 residues. Germline loops: CDR1 SGHRS, CDR2 YFSETQ. Trimming took 3 bases from V and 1 from J, leaving 13 bases between them. The CDR3 sequence: CASSWGDSLQETQYF. DNA of the CDR3: TGCGCCAGCAGCTGGGGCGACAGCCTCCAAGAGACCCAGTACTTC.

The V gene is TRBV5-1, the J gene TRBJ2-5; D perhaps matches TRBD1 (7 bases). The V and J ends lost 1 base and 2 bases respectively, with 9 bases between them. The germline V gene encodes CDR1 SGHRS and CDR2 YFSETQ. The CDR3 sequence is 14 residues long. The CDR3 spells CASSLQGGQETQYF. The CDR3 DNA reads TGCGCCAGCAGCTTGCAGGGGGGACAAGAGACCCAGTACTTC.

This chain connects TRBV19 to TRBJ1-1; 8 bases agree with TRBD1. The CDR3 totals 13 residues. Unmatched junction bases numbered 3, after V lost 5 bases and J lost 4 bases. The germline V gene has CDR1 LNHDA and CDR2 SQIVND (reference sequence). CDR3 bases: TGTGCCAGTAGTGCGACAGGGGCCACTGAAGCTTTCTTT. The encoded protein is CASSATGATEAFF.

Concerning this clone: Distinct nucleotide sequences in the sample also encode this CDR3. The rearrangement uses TRBV10-3 and TRBJ1-2; maybe TRBD1 (6 bases). Germline V CDR1 and CDR2: ENHRY, SYGVKD. V was cut by 3 bases and J by 4 bases, with 9 bases left in between. The length of the CDR3 is 13 residues. Here the CDR3 reads CAISERGGYGYTF. The CDR3 DNA follows: TGTGCCATCAGTGAAAGAGGGGGCTATGGCTACACCTTC.

The CDR3 region is CASSPAGFTYEQYF. The CDR3 DNA reads TGTGCCAGCTCTCCCGCTGGCTTCACCTACGAGCAGTACTTC. The V and J genes are TRBV18 and TRBJ2-7; D is ambiguous. V was trimmed by 6 bases and J by 2 bases, leaving 14 bases between them. This CDR3 has 14 amino acids. Germline V CDR1 and CDR2: KGHSH, LQKENI.

This rearrangement joins TRBV18 to TRBJ1-4; 7 nucleotides align to TRBD1. After removal of 9 bases from V and 6 bases from J, the junction contained 10 bases not matched to a gene. Germline V gene sequence: CDR1 KGHSH, CDR2 LQKENI. This CDR3 comprises 14 residues. Here the CDR3 DNA reads TGTGCCAGTCAAAAAGACAGGGAGGATGAAAAACTGTTTTTT. Amino acid sequence: CASQKDREDEKLFF.

The chain recombines TRBV30 with TRBJ1-2, with no clear D. The CDR3 runs to 13 residues. Between the trimmed V and J ends, which lost 8 bases and 5 bases, there was a span of 18 bases. Looked up from germline, CDR1 is GTSNPN and CDR2 is SVGIG (reference sequence). As DNA, the CDR3 is TGTGCCGGACTAAACTCGCGATATTATGGCTACACCTTC. Translation gives CAGLNSRYYGYTF.

This clone came up a few times. The chain couples TRBV28 to TRBJ2-5, with 9 bases lining up with TRBD2. Trimming took 5 bases from V and 10 from J; bases not matched to a gene: 17. From germline, CDR1 is MDHEN and CDR2 SYDVKM. This CDR3 has 16 amino acids. For the CDR3, the DNA is TGTGCCAGCAGTCCTCTGAGATACGCGGGGGGGCCGGGCCAGTACTTC. It yields the protein CASSPLRYAGGPGQYF. The variable domain in full, completed from reference TRBV28 and TRBJ2-5, reads DVKVTQSSRYLVKRTGEKVFLECVQDMDHENMFWYRQDPGLGLRLIYFSYDVKMKEKGDIPEGYSVSREKKERFSLILESASTNQTSMYLCASSPLRYAGGPGQYFGPGTRLLVL.

The chain employs TRBV29-1 and TRBJ2-3, with 9 bases aligning to TRBD2. The V segment lost 7 bases and the J segment 0 bases; nucleotides outside the gene matches: 8. Germline V lookup: CDR1 SQVTM, CDR2 ANQGSEA. CDR3 size: 15 residues. CDR3 loop: CSAERGAVSTDTQYF. CDR3 bases: TGCAGCGCCGAGCGGGGGGCTGTTAGCACAGATACGCAGTATTTT.